This TCR beta chain is drawn from a study of blood T cell repertoires in COVID-19. Study-wide background: Sources were T cells, B-cell-depleted T cells, or PBMCs; the material itself was cDNA or gDNA.

Sequencing was performed with immunoSEQ multiplex PCR; in TCRdb, only in-frame clones are kept and a portion is missing. The table lists approximately 270,000 clones, about 85% of them singletons. The TCR sequence derives from a human donor with COVID-19, enrolled during active disease. The donor label of this sample is uncertain. What was sequenced was peripheral blood.

CDR3 coding DNA: TGTGCCAGCAGCTTGAGAAGGAGTGGGAGTTTGGGTCACGAGCAGTACTTC. Translation: CASSLRRSGSLGHEQYF. The chain carries TRBV7-2 and TRBJ2-7; D is perhaps TRBD2 (5 bases). Germline lookup yields CDR1 SGHTA and CDR2 FQGNSA. Trimming took off 3 bases at V and 5 bases at J, with 23 bases between the two ends. There are 17 residues in the CDR3.